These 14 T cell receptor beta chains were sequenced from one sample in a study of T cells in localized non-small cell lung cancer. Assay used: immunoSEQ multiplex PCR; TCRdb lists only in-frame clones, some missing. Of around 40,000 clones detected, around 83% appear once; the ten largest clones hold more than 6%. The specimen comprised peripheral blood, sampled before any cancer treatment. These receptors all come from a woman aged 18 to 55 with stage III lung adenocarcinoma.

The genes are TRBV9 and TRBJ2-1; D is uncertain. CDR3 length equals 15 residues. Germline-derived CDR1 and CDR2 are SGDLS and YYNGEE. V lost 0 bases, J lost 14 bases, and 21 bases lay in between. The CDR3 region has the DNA TGTGCCAGCAGCGTAGGTTTGGGCCCAAACGCCGCTAAGTTCTTC. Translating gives CASSVGLGPNAAKFF.

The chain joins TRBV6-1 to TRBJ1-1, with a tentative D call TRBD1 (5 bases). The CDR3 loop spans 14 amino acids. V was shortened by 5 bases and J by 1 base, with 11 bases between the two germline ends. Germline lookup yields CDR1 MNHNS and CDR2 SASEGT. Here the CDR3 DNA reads TGTGCCAGCAGTTTCGACAGCCGGAACACTGAAGCTTTCTTT. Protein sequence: CASSFDSRNTEAFF.

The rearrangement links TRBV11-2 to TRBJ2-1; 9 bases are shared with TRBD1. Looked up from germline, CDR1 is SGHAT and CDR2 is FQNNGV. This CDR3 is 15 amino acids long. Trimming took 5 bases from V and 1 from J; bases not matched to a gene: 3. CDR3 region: CASSRQGVSYNEQFF. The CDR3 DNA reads TGTGCCAGCAGCCGACAGGGGGTATCCTACAATGAGCAGTTCTTC.

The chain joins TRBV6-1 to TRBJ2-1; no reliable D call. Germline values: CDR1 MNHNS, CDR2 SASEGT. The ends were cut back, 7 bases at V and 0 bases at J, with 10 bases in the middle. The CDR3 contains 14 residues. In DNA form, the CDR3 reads TGTGCCAGCATAGCAGGCCGCTCCTACAATGAGCAGTTCTTC. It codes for CASIAGRSYNEQFF.

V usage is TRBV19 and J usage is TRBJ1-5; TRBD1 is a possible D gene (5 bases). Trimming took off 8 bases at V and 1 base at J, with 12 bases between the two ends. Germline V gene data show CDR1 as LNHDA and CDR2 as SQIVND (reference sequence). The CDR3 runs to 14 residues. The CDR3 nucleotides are TGTGCCAGTGATACCCGGGACAGCAATCAGCCCCAGCATTTT. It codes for CASDTRDSNQPQHF. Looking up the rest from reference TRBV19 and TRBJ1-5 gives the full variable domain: DGGITQSPKYLFRKEGQNVTLSCEQNLNHDAMYWYRQDPGQGLRLIYYSQIVNDFQKGDIAEGYSVSREKKESFPLTVTSAQKNPTAFYLCASDTRDSNQPQHFGDGTRLSIL.

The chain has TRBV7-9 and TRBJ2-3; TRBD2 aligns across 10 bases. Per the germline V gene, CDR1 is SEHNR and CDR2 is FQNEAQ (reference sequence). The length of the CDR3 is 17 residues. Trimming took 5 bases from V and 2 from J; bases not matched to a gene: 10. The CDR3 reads CASSPYRTSGVTDTQYF. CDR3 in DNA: TGTGCCAGCAGCCCATACCGGACTAGCGGAGTCACAGATACGCAGTATTTT.

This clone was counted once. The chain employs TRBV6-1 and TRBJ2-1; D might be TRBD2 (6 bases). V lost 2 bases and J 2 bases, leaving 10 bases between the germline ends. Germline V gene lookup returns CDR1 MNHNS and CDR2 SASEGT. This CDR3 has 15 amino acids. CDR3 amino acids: CASSELGGTYNEQFF. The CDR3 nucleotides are TGTGCCAGCAGTGAATTGGGGGGTACCTACAATGAGCAGTTCTTC.

The CDR3 is CASSPGTINGYTF. The CDR3, as DNA: TGTGCCAGCTCACCTGGGACGATCAATGGCTACACCTTC. This chain joins TRBV18 and TRBJ1-2, with D perhaps matching TRBD1 (5 bases). Germline V gene sequence: CDR1 KGHSH, CDR2 LQKENI. Trimming shortened V by 3 bases and J by 6 bases, and 11 bases separated the two germline ends. The CDR3 runs 13 residues.

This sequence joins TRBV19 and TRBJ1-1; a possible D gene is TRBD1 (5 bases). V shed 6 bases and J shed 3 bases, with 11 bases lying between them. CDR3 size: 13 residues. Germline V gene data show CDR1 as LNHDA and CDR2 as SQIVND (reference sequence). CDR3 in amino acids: CASSPRGDTEAFF. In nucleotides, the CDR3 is TGTGCCAGTAGCCCTCGGGGGGACACTGAAGCTTTCTTT.

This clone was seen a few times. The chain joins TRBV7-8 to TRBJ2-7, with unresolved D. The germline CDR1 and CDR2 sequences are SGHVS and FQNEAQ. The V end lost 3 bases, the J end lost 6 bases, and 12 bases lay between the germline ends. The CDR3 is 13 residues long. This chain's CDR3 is CASSFRVASEQYF. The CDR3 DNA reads TGTGCCAGCAGCTTCCGAGTGGCTAGCGAGCAGTACTTC.

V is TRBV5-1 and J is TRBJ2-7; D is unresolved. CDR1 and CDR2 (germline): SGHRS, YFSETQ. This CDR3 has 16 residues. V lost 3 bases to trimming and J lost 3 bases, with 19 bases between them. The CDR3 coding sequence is TGCGCCAGCAGCTCTACTCAGCCTATGAACTTCTACGAGCAGTACTTC. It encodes CASSSTQPMNFYEQYF.

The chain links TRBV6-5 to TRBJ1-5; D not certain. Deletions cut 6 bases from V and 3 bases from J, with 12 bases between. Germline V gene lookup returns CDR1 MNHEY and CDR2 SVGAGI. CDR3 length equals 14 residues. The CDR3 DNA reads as TGTGCCAGCAGCCCAGACTCCTACAATCAGCCCCAGCATTTT. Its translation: CASSPDSYNQPQHF.

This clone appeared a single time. The CDR3 DNA follows: TGCAGTGCTAGAGATAGAGGAAGGGCTTTCTTT. Translated: CSARDRGRAFF. The chain links TRBV20-1 to TRBJ1-1; D remains unclear. Germline CDR1 DFQATT, CDR2 SNEGSKA (reference sequence). The ends were cut back, 0 bases at V and 11 bases at J, with 10 bases in the middle. The CDR3 loop spans 11 amino acids.

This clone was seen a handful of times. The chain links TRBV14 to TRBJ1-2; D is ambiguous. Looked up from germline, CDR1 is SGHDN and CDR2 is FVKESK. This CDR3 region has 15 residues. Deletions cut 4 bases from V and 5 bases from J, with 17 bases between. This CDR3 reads CASSRSRTVGYGYTF. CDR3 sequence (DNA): TGTGCCAGCAGCCGATCCCGGACCGTTGGGTATGGCTACACCTTC.